This entry lists 21 T cell receptor beta chains sequenced from one sample in a study of blood T cell repertoires in COVID-19. The method was immunoSEQ multiplex PCR; TCRdb's version includes in-frame clones alone and lacks a portion of them. The repertoire consists of roughly 100,000 clones, with roughly 88% occurring once and the leading ten covering roughly 25%. Material for sequencing was peripheral blood. These receptors all come from a human donor in a cohort sampled during active COVID-19.

V usage is TRBV7-9 and J usage is TRBJ2-3, with D perhaps TRBD2 (6 bases). CDR3 length: 15 amino acids. The V end lost 3 bases, the J end lost 4 bases, and 14 bases lay between the germline ends. Germline lookup yields CDR1 SEHNR and CDR2 FQNEAQ (reference sequence). Here the CDR3 reads CASSLGLQGADTQYF. CDR3 coding DNA: TGTGCCAGCAGCTTGGGACTCCAGGGTGCAGATACGCAGTATTTT.

This chain connects TRBV5-6 to TRBJ2-5, with a possible D match to TRBD1 (5 bases). V gave up 7 bases and J gave up 1 base, with 8 bases separating them. Germline V lookup: CDR1 SGHDT, CDR2 YYEEEE. This CDR3 is built from 12 residues. The CDR3 DNA reads TGTGCCAGCGGGGCCTTCCAAGAGACCCAGTACTTC. Translated: CASGAFQETQYF.

V gene TRBV3-1 (or the pseudogene TRBV3-2) combines with J gene TRBJ2-7; the match to TRBD1 covers 9 bases. Germline V gene lookup returns CDR1 LGHDT and CDR2 YNNKEL (reference sequence). The CDR3 runs 17 residues. The junction had 9 bases not matched to a gene; V was cut back by 1 base and J by 2 bases. CDR3 in amino acids: CASSQGGGTGSAYEQYF. The CDR3 nucleotides are TGTGCCAGCAGCCAAGGAGGGGGGACAGGGTCGGCCTACGAGCAGTACTTC.

This chain joins TRBV19 and TRBJ1-1; D unclear. The CDR3 is made up of 15 amino acids. V gave up 5 bases and J gave up 4 bases, with 17 bases separating them. From germline, CDR1 is LNHDA and CDR2 SQIVND (reference sequence). CDR3 loop: CASSEAPLWVTEAFF. The CDR3 bases are TGTGCCAGTAGTGAGGCACCGTTATGGGTCACTGAAGCTTTCTTT.

The CDR3 protein is CASSPIDRKETQYF. The CDR3 coding sequence is TGTGCCAGCAGCCCCATCGACAGGAAAGAGACCCAGTACTTC. The rearrangement links TRBV7-2 to TRBJ2-5, with a tentative D call TRBD1 (6 bases). This CDR3 region has 14 residues. Deletions cut 5 bases from V and 3 bases from J, with 13 bases between. CDR1 is SGHTA and CDR2 is FQGNSA in the germline V gene.

This chain joins TRBV28 and TRBJ1-4; 9 bases line up with TRBD1. The germline CDR1 and CDR2 sequences are MDHEN and SYDVKM. After removal of 5 bases from V and 13 bases from J, the junction contained 8 bases not matched to a gene. The length of the CDR3 is 13 residues. CDR3 in amino acids: CASSTLYRGPLFF. The CDR3 DNA follows: TGTGCCAGCAGTACTCTTTACAGGGGGCCACTGTTTTTT.

This chain connects TRBV19 to TRBJ2-7; 8 bases are shared with TRBD1. CDR3 size: 15 residues. The junction had 9 bases not matched to a gene; V was cut back by 5 bases and J by 3 bases. Germline V CDR1 and CDR2: LNHDA, SQIVND (reference sequence). CDR3 loop: CASSSGQGPFYEQYF. CDR3 nucleotides: TGTGCCAGTAGTTCCGGACAGGGCCCATTCTACGAGCAGTACTTC.

The V gene is TRBV5-5, the J gene TRBJ2-4; D is possibly TRBD2 (5 bases). Germline CDR1 is SGHKS and CDR2 is YYEKEE (reference sequence). The V end lost 0 bases, the J end lost 0 bases, and 7 bases lay between the germline ends. This CDR3 contains 15 residues. The CDR3 loop is CASSLDGLAKNIQYF. CDR3 DNA sequence: TGTGCCAGCAGCTTGGACGGACTAGCCAAAAACATTCAGTACTTC.

The chain uses TRBV3-1 (or the pseudogene TRBV3-2) and TRBJ2-7; D remains unclear. The CDR3 sequence is 15 residues long. Between the trimmed V and J ends, which lost 0 bases and 0 bases, there was a span of 9 bases. CDR1 and CDR2 from the germline V gene are LGHDT and YNNKEL (reference sequence). CDR3 bases: TGTGCCAGCAGCCAAGAACAGCTAAACTCCTACGAGCAGTACTTC. Protein sequence: CASSQEQLNSYEQYF.

The chain carries TRBV5-6 and TRBJ2-5; the match to TRBD1 covers 8 bases. Germline CDR1 and CDR2: SGHDT and YYEEEE. Trimming removed 4 bases from V and 5 bases from J; junction bases left unmatched: 13. This CDR3 has 16 residues. CDR3 loop: CASSPRTGPSEETQYF. CDR3 DNA: TGTGCCAGCAGCCCCCGGACAGGGCCCTCGGAGGAGACCCAGTACTTC.

This clone appeared a few times. V usage is TRBV5-1 and J usage is TRBJ1-2, with a possible D match to TRBD1 (6 bases). In germline, CDR1 is SGHRS, CDR2 YFSETQ. The CDR3 is made up of 13 amino acids. V shed 5 bases and J shed 2 bases, with 10 bases lying between them. Here the CDR3 reads CASSADSNYGYTF. Here the CDR3 DNA reads TGCGCCAGCAGTGCGGACAGCAACTATGGCTACACCTTC. Together with reference TRBV5-1 and TRBJ1-2, the CDR3 gives the full variable domain: KAGVTQTPRYLIKTRGQQVTLSCSPISGHRSVSWYQQTPGQGLQFLFEYFSETQRNKGNFPGRFSGRQFSNSRSEMNVSTLELGDSALYLCASSADSNYGYTFGSGTRLTVV.

The chain has TRBV7-2 and TRBJ2-2; possibly TRBD2 for D (6 bases). The ends were cut back, 5 bases at V and 2 bases at J, with 15 bases in the middle. The germline V gene encodes CDR1 SGHTA and CDR2 FQGNSA. The CDR3 covers 16 residues. The CDR3 nucleotides are TGTGCCAGCAGCCCGGTGGCGGGATCCAACACCGGGGAGCTGTTTTTT. Translated: CASSPVAGSNTGELFF.

V usage is TRBV5-4 and J usage is TRBJ2-3; D is unresolved. CDR3 size: 13 residues. Germline loops: CDR1 SGHNT, CDR2 YYREEE (reference sequence). V was clipped by 4 bases and J by 8 bases, with 14 bases between them. The CDR3 nucleotides read TGTGCCAGCAGCCTTGAACGGTTCGGTACGCAGTATTTT. It encodes CASSLERFGTQYF.

The chain has TRBV6-6 and TRBJ2-7; TRBD1 matches 9 bases. V lost 7 bases, J lost 8 bases, and 6 bases stayed unmatched. This CDR3 is built from 12 residues. Germline V gene sequence: CDR1 MNHNY, CDR2 SVGAGI (reference sequence). CDR3 region: CASNKDRGKQYF. For the CDR3, the DNA is TGTGCCAGCAACAAGGACAGGGGCAAGCAGTACTTC.

This clone was observed a few times. The chain couples TRBV7-2 to TRBJ1-1; no reliable D call. The CDR3 loop spans 13 amino acids. Germline-derived CDR1 and CDR2 are SGHTA and FQGNSA. Between the trimmed V and J ends, which lost 2 bases and 1 base, there was a span of 5 bases. DNA of the CDR3: TGTGCCAGCAGCTTAACCGGGAACACTGAAGCTTTCTTT. As protein: CASSLTGNTEAFF.

This clone was seen a handful of times. J is TRBJ1-2 and V is TRBV6-6, with a tentative D call TRBD1 (6 bases). The CDR3 has 14 amino acids. V was clipped by 6 bases and J by 2 bases, with 13 bases between them. Germline V gene lookup returns CDR1 MNHNY and CDR2 SVGAGI (reference sequence). Written as DNA, the CDR3 is TGTGCCAGCAGGGTGGGGGGGCAGAACTATGGCTACACCTTC. The encoded protein is CASRVGGQNYGYTF.

The gene calls are TRBV27 and TRBJ2-7; 8 bases fit TRBD2. The CDR3 is made up of 13 amino acids. V lost 6 bases, J lost 0 bases, and 1 base stayed unmatched. From germline, CDR1 is MNHEY and CDR2 SMNVEV (reference sequence). The CDR3 region is CASRGTSSYEQYF. CDR3 coding DNA: TGTGCCAGCAGAGGGACTAGCTCCTACGAGCAGTACTTC.

The V call is TRBV5-6, the J call TRBJ1-1, with no clear D. Germline V gives CDR1 SGHDT, CDR2 YYEEEE. Deletions cut 4 bases from V and 0 bases from J, with 10 bases between. The CDR3 loop spans 14 amino acids. The chain's CDR3 is CASSVGGLNTEAFF. The DNA for the CDR3 is TGTGCCAGCAGCGTGGGAGGGTTGAACACTGAAGCTTTCTTT.

V usage is TRBV12-5 and J usage is TRBJ2-6; D not resolved. There are 17 residues in the CDR3. Trimming left V 3 bases short and J 1 base short, with 13 bases between. Germline-derived CDR1 and CDR2 are LGHNT and FRNRAP. The DNA of the CDR3 is TGTGCTAGTGGTTTCCCCCCTACACTATCTGGGGCCAACGTCCTGACTTTC. Encoded protein: CASGFPPTLSGANVLTF.

The gene calls are TRBV27 and TRBJ2-1, with 12 bases lining up with TRBD2. J was trimmed by 5 bases and V by 8 bases; bases with no gene match: 1. The CDR3 has 13 amino acids. Germline CDR1 reads MNHEY; CDR2 reads SMNVEV (reference sequence). CDR3 amino acids: CASGLAGNNEQFF. The CDR3 DNA sequence: TGTGCCAGCGGACTAGCGGGGAACAATGAGCAGTTCTTC.

The chain joins TRBV19 to TRBJ1-5, with unresolved D. V lost 5 bases and J lost 7, with 12 bases in between. CDR1 and CDR2 (germline): LNHDA, SQIVND (reference sequence). The CDR3 runs to 13 residues. The CDR3, as DNA: TGTGCCAGTAGTTCCCAGCGACCCCAGCCCCAGCATTTT. This gives the protein CASSSQRPQPQHF. The full variable domain, completed using reference TRBV19 and TRBJ1-5, is DGGITQSPKYLFRKEGQNVTLSCEQNLNHDAMYWYRQDPGQGLRLIYYSQIVNDFQKGDIAEGYSVSREKKESFPLTVTSAQKNPTAFYLCASSSQRPQPQHFGDGTRLSIL.